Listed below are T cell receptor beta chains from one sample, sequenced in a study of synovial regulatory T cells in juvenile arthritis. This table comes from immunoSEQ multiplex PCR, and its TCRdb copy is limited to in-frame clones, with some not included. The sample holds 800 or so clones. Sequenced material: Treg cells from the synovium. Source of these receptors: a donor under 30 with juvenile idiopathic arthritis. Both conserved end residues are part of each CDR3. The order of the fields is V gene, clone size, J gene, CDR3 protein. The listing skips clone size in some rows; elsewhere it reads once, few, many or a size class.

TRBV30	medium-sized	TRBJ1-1	CACLSGKNTEAFF
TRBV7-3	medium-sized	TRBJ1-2	CASSLIPGARVNYGYTF
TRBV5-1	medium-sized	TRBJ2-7	CASSLVRNEQYF
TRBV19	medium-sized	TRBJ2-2	CASSIDLGQLSTGELFF
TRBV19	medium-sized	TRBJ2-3	CASRLDSPSTDTQYF
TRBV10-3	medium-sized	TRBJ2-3	CAISGLAGVGDTQYF
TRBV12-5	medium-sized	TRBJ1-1	CASGPGLKENTEAFF
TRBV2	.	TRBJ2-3	CASSESTGGLATDTQYF
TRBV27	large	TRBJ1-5	CASAIRGPNQPQHF
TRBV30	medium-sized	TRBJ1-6	CAWSGGNSPLHF
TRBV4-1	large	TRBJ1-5	CASSPRGHQPQHF
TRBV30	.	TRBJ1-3	CAWNSGRGGNTLYF
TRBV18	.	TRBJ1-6	CASSPRSGESPLHF
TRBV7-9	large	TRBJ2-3	CASSLERSGTQYF
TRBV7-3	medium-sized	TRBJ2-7	CASSLTAGDGEQYF
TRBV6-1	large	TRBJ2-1	CAYIADRGGNEQFF
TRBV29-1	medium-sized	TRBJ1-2	CSVEVLRGSGYTF
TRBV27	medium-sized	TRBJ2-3	CASSPALGTGPLATDTQYF
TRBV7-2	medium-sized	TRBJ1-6	CASSFAGHSPLHF
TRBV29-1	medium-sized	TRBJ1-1	CTGGQNTEAFF
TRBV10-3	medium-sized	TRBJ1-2	CAISDSGADYGYTF
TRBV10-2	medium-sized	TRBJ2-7	CASRQRDGTYEQYF
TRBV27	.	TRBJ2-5	CASMGGASYEQYF
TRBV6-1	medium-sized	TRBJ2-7	CANKGTGQDEQYF
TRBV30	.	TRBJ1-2	CAWRSRDRLSYGYTF
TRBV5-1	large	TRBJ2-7	CASSWAGLAGGLSYEQYF
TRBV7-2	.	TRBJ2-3	CASSLGFLKRGSDTQYF
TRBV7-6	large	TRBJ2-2	CASSLPATGGELFF
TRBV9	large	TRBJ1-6	CASSVGQLDSPLHF
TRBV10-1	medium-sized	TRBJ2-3	CASSESVGRDLAARVGDTQYF
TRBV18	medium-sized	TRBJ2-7	CASSPPTSSFYEQYF
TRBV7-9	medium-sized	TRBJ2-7	CASSLLTEYEQYF
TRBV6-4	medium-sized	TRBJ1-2	CASSRGQEDPYGYTF
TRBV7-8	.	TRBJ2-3	CASSPGTSGSVGTQYF
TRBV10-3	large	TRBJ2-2	CAISDPSGRGTGELFF
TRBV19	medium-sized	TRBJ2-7	CASSSRGGALYEQYF
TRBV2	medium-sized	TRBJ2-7	CASSEALVEQYF